What follows are 30 T cell receptor beta chains derived from one specimen sequenced in a study of PD-1 blockade in classical Hodgkin lymphoma. The sample's time point: cycle 4 day 1 (C4D1), after around six weeks of nivolumab. All trial patients relapsed after autologous stem cell transplantation. The assay was immunoSEQ multiplex PCR, and TCRdb's table has in-frame clones only and misses some. The sample gives over 85,000 clones, about nine tenths of which show up once; around 2.7% is in the top ten. The sequencing here drew on peripheral blood mononuclear cells (PBMCs), taken before the fourth cycle of nivolumab. These receptors all come from a human donor with classical Hodgkin lymphoma.

The CDR3 reads CSARDNEQFF. DNA of the CDR3: TGCAGTGCTAGAGACAATGAGCAGTTCTTC. The V gene is TRBV20-1, the J gene TRBJ2-1; D call uncertain. Trimming left V 0 bases short and J 6 bases short, with 0 bases between. CDR3 length equals 10 residues. The germline gives CDR1 DFQATT, CDR2 SNEGSKA (reference sequence).

The chain joins TRBV7-9 to TRBJ2-3; D is unclear. Trimming removed 3 bases from V and 0 bases from J, with 13 bases in between. The CDR3 loop spans 16 amino acids. Germline CDR1 SEHNR, CDR2 FQNEAQ (reference sequence). CDR3 region: CASSFSRQTSTDTQYF. CDR3 bases: TGTGCCAGCAGCTTCAGCAGACAAACTAGCACAGATACGCAGTATTTT.

This clone occurred a few times. V usage is TRBV30 and J usage is TRBJ1-1; no clear D gene. Germline V gives CDR1 GTSNPN, CDR2 SVGIG (reference sequence). The CDR3 length is 12 residues. Deletions cut 5 bases from V and 8 bases from J, with 15 bases between. CDR3 sequence (DNA): TGTGCCTGGTGGGGTGGCAGGCGGGAAGCTTTCTTT. This codes for CAWWGGRREAFF.

The chain links TRBV5-1 to TRBJ2-6, with no clear D. CDR1 is SGHRS, CDR2 YFSETQ, per germline. V was shortened by 1 base and J by 1 base, with 9 bases between the two germline ends. The CDR3 is 16 residues long. The CDR3 nucleotides are TGCGCCAGCAGCTTGTTTGGTGGGTCTGGGGCCAACGTCCTGACTTTC. It codes for CASSLFGGSGANVLTF.

This clone is a singleton in its sample. The chain has TRBV28 and TRBJ1-3; D gene ambiguous. This CDR3 region has 15 residues. Looked up from germline, CDR1 is MDHEN and CDR2 is SYDVKM. Trimming left V 5 bases short and J 4 bases short, with 15 bases between. CDR3 region: CASSDRKAAGNTIYF. As DNA, the CDR3 is TGTGCCAGCAGTGACCGAAAGGCTGCCGGAAACACCATATATTTT.

Points on this clone: Other nucleotide sequences from this sample produce the same CDR3. The chain joins TRBV30 to TRBJ1-2, with D possibly being TRBD1 (5 bases). V was clipped by 4 bases and J by 4 bases, with 10 bases between them. The germline V gene has CDR1 GTSNPN and CDR2 SVGIG (reference sequence). The CDR3 sequence is 12 residues long. CDR3 bases: TGTGCCTGGACTCAGGGCGGCTATGGCTACACCTTC. This codes for CAWTQGGYGYTF.

The genes are TRBV7-9 and TRBJ2-7, with D perhaps TRBD1 (6 bases). The germline CDR1 and CDR2 sequences are SEHNR and FQNEAQ (reference sequence). The CDR3 loop spans 15 amino acids. V lost 5 bases and J 0 bases, leaving 14 bases between the germline ends. The CDR3 sequence is CASSPPRDISYEQYF. The CDR3 region has the DNA TGTGCCAGCAGCCCCCCACGGGACATCTCCTACGAGCAGTACTTC.

Comments on this clone: Other DNA sequences within the sample encode an identical CDR3. The J gene is TRBJ1-1, the V gene TRBV19; possibly TRBD1 for D (5 bases). Trimming cost V 7 bases and J 0 bases, with 9 bases left between them. The CDR3 loop spans 13 amino acids. Germline-derived CDR1 and CDR2 are LNHDA and SQIVND (reference sequence). The CDR3 here is CASKGQMNTEAFF. CDR3 DNA: TGTGCCAGTAAGGGGCAGATGAACACTGAAGCTTTCTTT.

CDR3 amino acids: CASSFNSYEQYF. The CDR3 DNA reads TGTGCCAGCAGTTTTAACAGCTACGAGCAGTACTTC. The genes are TRBV27 and TRBJ2-7; D is unclear. V was pared by 3 bases and J by 3 bases, with 6 bases between. This CDR3 comprises 12 residues. Germline CDR1 and CDR2: MNHEY and SMNVEV (reference sequence).

The CDR3 region has the DNA TGTGCCAGCAGCCCACCCGAGAACCCGACTAACTATGGCTACACCTTC. It is translated as CASSPPENPTNYGYTF. This sequence joins TRBV5-6 and TRBJ1-2; no firm D call. This CDR3 is built from 16 residues. Germline loops: CDR1 SGHDT, CDR2 YYEEEE. V was cut by 4 bases and J by 0 bases, with 16 bases left in between.

The chain uses TRBV5-1 and TRBJ2-7; tentative D call: TRBD2 (5 bases). V shed 2 bases and J shed 3 bases, with 15 bases lying between them. This CDR3 has 15 amino acids. Germline CDR1 is SGHRS and CDR2 is YFSETQ. The CDR3 DNA reads as TGCGCCAGCAGCTTTGGAGGTACTAGAAACTACGAGCAGTACTTC. Amino acids: CASSFGGTRNYEQYF.

This chain joins TRBV29-1 and TRBJ1-1; D might be TRBD1 (5 bases). The germline CDR1 and CDR2 sequences are SQVTM and ANQGSEA. The V end lost 3 bases, the J end lost 11 bases, and 13 bases lay between the germline ends. The CDR3 sequence is 11 residues long. CDR3 DNA: TGCAGCGTTGACACAGGATCAGTTGCTTTCTTT. Protein product: CSVDTGSVAFF.

The CDR3 loop is CASSGVGPAYNEQFF. CDR3 bases: TGTGCCAGCAGCGGGGTAGGCCCAGCCTACAATGAGCAGTTCTTC. This chain connects TRBV9 to TRBJ2-1; D not certain. Trimming removed 3 bases from V and 2 bases from J, with 12 bases in between. The CDR3 covers 15 residues. The germline gives CDR1 SGDLS, CDR2 YYNGEE. Full variable domain (outside the CDR3, taken from reference TRBV9 and TRBJ2-1): DSGVTQTPKHLITATGQRVTLRCSPRSGDLSVYWYQQSLDQGLQFLIQYYNGEERAKGNILERFSAQQFPDLHSELNLSSLELGDSALYFCASSGVGPAYNEQFFGPGTRLTVL.

The chain uses TRBV9 and TRBJ1-1, with D perhaps matching TRBD1 (5 bases). V shed 3 bases and J shed 1 base, with 10 bases lying between them. This CDR3 comprises 14 residues. Germline CDR1 is SGDLS and CDR2 is YYNGEE. In DNA, the CDR3 is TGTGCCAGCAGCGGGCGGGGGTCGAACACTGAAGCTTTCTTT. Translation: CASSGRGSNTEAFF.

This chain joins TRBV9 and TRBJ1-3, with D tentatively TRBD1 (5 bases). This CDR3 comprises 16 residues. The V end was cut by 4 bases, the J end by 2 bases, with 16 bases between. Germline CDR1 and CDR2: SGDLS and YYNGEE. The CDR3 nucleotides are TGTGCCAGCAGCACAACCCCCAGGGAACCTGGAAACACCATATATTTT. Translating gives CASSTTPREPGNTIYF.

The chain employs TRBV28 and TRBJ2-7, with a possible D match to TRBD1 (5 bases). The germline V and J ends were trimmed by 2 bases and 1 base, with 12 bases remaining between them. Germline V CDR1 and CDR2: MDHEN, SYDVKM. The CDR3 loop spans 15 amino acids. CDR3 in amino acids: CASSLARVRSYEQYF. The CDR3 DNA is TGTGCCAGCAGTTTAGCCAGGGTGAGGTCCTACGAGCAGTACTTC.

This clone was recorded once. V and J are TRBV18 and TRBJ2-7; TRBD1 is a possible D gene (6 bases). The germline V gene encodes CDR1 KGHSH and CDR2 LQKENI. This CDR3 is built from 16 residues. Trimming stripped 3 bases from V and 0 bases from J, with 15 bases between. CDR3 in amino acids: CASSPIQGFSSYEQYF. In DNA form, the CDR3 reads TGTGCCAGCTCACCGATACAGGGATTTAGCTCCTACGAGCAGTACTTC.

The rearrangement links TRBV15 to TRBJ1-5; maybe TRBD1 (5 bases). CDR1 and CDR2 from the germline V gene are LNHNV and YYDKDF (reference sequence). This CDR3 spans 15 amino acids. Trimming took off 6 bases at V and 3 bases at J, with 15 bases between the two ends. The CDR3 spells CATRGPTEPNQPQHF. The CDR3 bases are TGTGCCACCAGAGGACCGACAGAGCCCAATCAGCCCCAGCATTTT.

V gene TRBV12-1 combines with J gene TRBJ1-2; the table calls TRBD1, which could not be checked here. TRBV12-1 is a pseudogene locus. The CDR3 extends over 14 amino acids. CDR3 in amino acids: CASSPTLTVYGYTF. The CDR3 DNA is TGTGCCAGCAGCCCTACCCTGACAGTCTATGGCTACACCTTC.

The chain joins TRBV29-1 to TRBJ2-2; 11 bases align to TRBD1. Trimming at V came to 3 bases and at J to 9 bases, leaving 9 bases not matched to a gene. CDR1 is SQVTM and CDR2 is ANQGSEA in the germline V gene. The length of the CDR3 is 15 residues. The CDR3: CSVDSGTGGRRELFF. As DNA, the CDR3 is TGCAGCGTTGACTCCGGGACAGGGGGGCGGCGGGAGCTGTTTTTT.

CDR3 sequence: CASRATGGPPSDTQYF. CDR3 DNA sequence: TGTGCCAGCAGGGCGACAGGCGGCCCACCTTCAGATACGCAGTATTTT. The chain has TRBV4-2 and TRBJ2-3; D might be TRBD1 (6 bases). Germline assignment: CDR1 LGHNA and CDR2 YNFKEQ. The CDR3 is 16 residues long. Trimming left V 6 bases short and J 4 bases short, with 20 bases between.

The V and J genes are TRBV5-6 and TRBJ1-2, with 10 bases that match TRBD1. J gave up 3 bases and V 0 bases, and 5 bases lay outside the gene matches. The CDR3 loop spans 16 amino acids. In germline, CDR1 is SGHDT, CDR2 YYEEEE. DNA for the CDR3: TGTGCCAGCAGCTTGGCCTGGGACAGGGGATACTATGGCTACACCTTC. Translated: CASSLAWDRGYYGYTF.

This clone has more than one count but fewer than ten. The chain couples TRBV10-3 to TRBJ2-7; 14 nucleotides line up with TRBD2. Trimming cost V 5 bases and J 5 bases; bases outside gene matches: 5. The CDR3 has 15 amino acids. Germline V gene lookup returns CDR1 ENHRY and CDR2 SYGVKD. CDR3 DNA: TGTGCCATCAGTCCGGGACTAGCGGGGGCCGACGAGCAGTACTTC. It specifies CAISPGLAGADEQYF.

The V gene is TRBV27, the J gene TRBJ1-5; D may be TRBD1 (6 bases). The CDR3 is made up of 13 amino acids. Trimming pared 6 bases from V and 6 bases from J, leaving 12 bases between. Germline V gene data show CDR1 as MNHEY and CDR2 as SMNVEV (reference sequence). CDR3 DNA sequence: TGTGCCAGCAGCTACAGGGTTGGTCAGCCCCAGCATTTT. Its translation is CASSYRVGQPQHF.

The chain is built from TRBV4-3 and TRBJ2-5; 12 bases map to TRBD2. The CDR3 has 15 amino acids. Germline assignment: CDR1 LGHNA and CDR2 YSLEER. V lost 1 base and J lost 3; bases outside the gene matches: 0. CDR3 amino acids: CASSQGLAGEETQYF. Here the CDR3 DNA reads TGCGCCAGCAGCCAAGGACTAGCGGGGGAAGAGACCCAGTACTTC.

This chain joins TRBV4-1 and TRBJ2-1, with D unresolved. The CDR3 is made up of 17 amino acids. Germline CDR1 reads MGHRA; CDR2 reads YSYEKL. The ends were cut back, 0 bases at V and 0 bases at J, with 12 bases in the middle. The CDR3 DNA is TGCGCCAGCAGCCAAGAGCCTAAGCCGAGCTCCTACAATGAGCAGTTCTTC. Amino acid sequence: CASSQEPKPSSYNEQFF.

This chain joins TRBV11-3 and TRBJ2-7, with 7 bases fitting TRBD1. The CDR3 is 14 residues long. Trimming removed 0 bases from V and 3 bases from J; junction bases left unmatched: 2. Germline loops: CDR1 SGHNT, CDR2 YENEEA. CDR3 amino acids: CASSLDGTDYEQYF. The CDR3 DNA follows: TGTGCCAGCAGCTTAGATGGGACAGACTACGAGCAGTACTTC.

This chain joins TRBV9 and TRBJ1-4, with D tentatively TRBD1 (6 bases). V was trimmed by 4 bases and J by 10 bases, leaving 14 bases between them. This CDR3 contains 13 residues. From germline, CDR1 is SGDLS and CDR2 YYNGEE. This chain's CDR3 is CASSLWTDGKLFF. In nucleotides, the CDR3 is TGTGCCAGCAGCCTCTGGACAGACGGAAAACTGTTTTTT. The full variable domain, in which reference TRBV9 and TRBJ1-4 provide the parts outside the CDR3, is DSGVTQTPKHLITATGQRVTLRCSPRSGDLSVYWYQQSLDQGLQFLIQYYNGEERAKGNILERFSAQQFPDLHSELNLSSLELGDSALYFCASSLWTDGKLFFGSGTQLSVL.

This sequence joins TRBV4-2 and TRBJ2-7; D ambiguous. The V and J ends lost 3 bases and 1 base respectively, with 10 bases between them. The CDR3 contains 14 residues. In germline, CDR1 is LGHNA, CDR2 YNFKEQ. CDR3 coding DNA: TGTGCCAGCAGCCAGGAGAAGCAGTCCTACGAGCAGTACTTC. It codes for CASSQEKQSYEQYF.

This clone was found once. The rearrangement uses TRBV10-2 and TRBJ2-5; 9 positions match TRBD1. Unmatched junction bases numbered 4, after V lost 3 bases and J lost 2 bases. Germline-derived CDR1 and CDR2 are WSHSY and SAAADI. The CDR3 has 15 residues. CDR3 loop: CASSDGDRAQETQYF. Written as DNA, the CDR3 is TGCGCCAGCAGTGACGGGGACAGGGCACAAGAGACCCAGTACTTC.